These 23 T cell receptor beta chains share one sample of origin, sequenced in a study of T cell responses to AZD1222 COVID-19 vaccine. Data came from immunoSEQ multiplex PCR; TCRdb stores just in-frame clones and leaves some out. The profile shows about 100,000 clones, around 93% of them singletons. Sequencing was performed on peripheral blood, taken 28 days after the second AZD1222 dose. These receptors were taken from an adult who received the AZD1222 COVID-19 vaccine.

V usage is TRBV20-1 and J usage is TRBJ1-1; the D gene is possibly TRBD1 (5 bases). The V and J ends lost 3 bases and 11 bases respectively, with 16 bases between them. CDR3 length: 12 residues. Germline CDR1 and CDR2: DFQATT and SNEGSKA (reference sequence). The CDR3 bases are TGCAGTGCTAGTGGACCAGGGTTGGGCGCTTTCTTT. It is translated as CSASGPGLGAFF.

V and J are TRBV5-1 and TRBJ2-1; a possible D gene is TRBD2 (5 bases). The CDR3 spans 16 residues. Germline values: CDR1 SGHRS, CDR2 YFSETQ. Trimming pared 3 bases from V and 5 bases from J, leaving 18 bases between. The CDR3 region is CASSSGLQTPHNEQFF. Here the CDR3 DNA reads TGCGCCAGCAGCTCAGGACTGCAGACCCCCCACAATGAGCAGTTCTTC. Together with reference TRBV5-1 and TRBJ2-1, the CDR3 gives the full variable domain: KAGVTQTPRYLIKTRGQQVTLSCSPISGHRSVSWYQQTPGQGLQFLFEYFSETQRNKGNFPGRFSGRQFSNSRSEMNVSTLELGDSALYLCASSSGLQTPHNEQFFGPGTRLTVL.

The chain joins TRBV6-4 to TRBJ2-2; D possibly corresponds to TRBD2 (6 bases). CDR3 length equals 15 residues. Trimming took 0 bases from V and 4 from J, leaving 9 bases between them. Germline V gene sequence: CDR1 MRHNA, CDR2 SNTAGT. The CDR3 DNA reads TGTGCCAGCAGTGACTCGGAAGCGGGCACCGGGGAGCTGTTTTTT. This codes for CASSDSEAGTGELFF.

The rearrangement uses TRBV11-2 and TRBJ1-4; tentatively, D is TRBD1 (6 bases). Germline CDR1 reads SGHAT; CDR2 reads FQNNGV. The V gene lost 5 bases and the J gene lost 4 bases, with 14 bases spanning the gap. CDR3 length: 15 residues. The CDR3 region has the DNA TGTGCCAGCAGCCGAGGGGGGGGCGTTAATGAAAAACTGTTTTTT. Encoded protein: CASSRGGGVNEKLFF.

CDR3 sequence (DNA): TGTGCCAGCAGCCAGGGGTCGGGTCCCTACGAGCAGTACTTC. This gives the protein CASSQGSGPYEQYF. The chain employs TRBV7-2 and TRBJ2-7; a possible D gene is TRBD1 (6 bases). V was shortened by 5 bases and J by 2 bases, with 13 bases between the two germline ends. The CDR3 is made up of 14 amino acids. CDR1 SGHTA and CDR2 FQGNSA come from the germline V gene.

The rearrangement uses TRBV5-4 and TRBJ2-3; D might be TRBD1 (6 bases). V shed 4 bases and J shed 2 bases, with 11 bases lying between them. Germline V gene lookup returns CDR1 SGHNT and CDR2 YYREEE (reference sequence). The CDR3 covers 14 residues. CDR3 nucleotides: TGTGCCAGCAGCCTGCGGACAGACACAGATACGCAGTATTTT. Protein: CASSLRTDTDTQYF.

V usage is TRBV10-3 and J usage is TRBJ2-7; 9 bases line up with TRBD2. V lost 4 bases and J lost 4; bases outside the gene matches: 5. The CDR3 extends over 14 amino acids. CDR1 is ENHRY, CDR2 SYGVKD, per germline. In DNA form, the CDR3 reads TGTGCCATCAGTGCGGTAGCGGGAGTATACGAGCAGTACTTC. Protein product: CAISAVAGVYEQYF.

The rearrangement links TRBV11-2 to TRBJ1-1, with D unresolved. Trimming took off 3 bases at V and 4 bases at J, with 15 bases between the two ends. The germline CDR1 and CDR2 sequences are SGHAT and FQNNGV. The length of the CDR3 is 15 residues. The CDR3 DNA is TGTGCCAGCAGCTTGATGGGGATCCAGGTCACTGAAGCTTTCTTT. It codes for CASSLMGIQVTEAFF.

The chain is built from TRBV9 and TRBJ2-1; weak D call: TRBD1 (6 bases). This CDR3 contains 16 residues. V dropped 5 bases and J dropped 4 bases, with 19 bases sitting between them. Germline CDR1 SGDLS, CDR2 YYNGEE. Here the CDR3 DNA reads TGTGCCAGCAGACCTACAGGGCGAAAGCGTTACAATGAGCAGTTCTTC. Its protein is CASRPTGRKRYNEQFF.

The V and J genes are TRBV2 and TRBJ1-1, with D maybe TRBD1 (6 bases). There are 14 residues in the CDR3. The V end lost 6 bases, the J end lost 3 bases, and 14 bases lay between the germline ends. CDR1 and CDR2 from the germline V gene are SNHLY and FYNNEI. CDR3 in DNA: TGTGCCAGCAGGAGGGGGGATGGGCACACTGAAGCTTTCTTT. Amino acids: CASRRGDGHTEAFF.

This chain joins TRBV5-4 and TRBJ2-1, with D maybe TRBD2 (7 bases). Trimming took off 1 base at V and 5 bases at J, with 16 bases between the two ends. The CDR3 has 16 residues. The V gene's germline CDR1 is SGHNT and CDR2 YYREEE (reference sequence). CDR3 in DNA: TGTGCCAGCAGCTTGTCCCCACGGGGGGCCAACAATGAGCAGTTCTTC. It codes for CASSLSPRGANNEQFF.

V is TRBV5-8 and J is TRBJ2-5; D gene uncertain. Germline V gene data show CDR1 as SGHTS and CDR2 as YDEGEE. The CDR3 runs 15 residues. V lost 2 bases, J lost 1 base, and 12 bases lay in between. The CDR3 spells CASSFGDRGQETQYF. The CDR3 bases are TGTGCCAGCAGCTTTGGAGATCGTGGCCAAGAGACCCAGTACTTC.

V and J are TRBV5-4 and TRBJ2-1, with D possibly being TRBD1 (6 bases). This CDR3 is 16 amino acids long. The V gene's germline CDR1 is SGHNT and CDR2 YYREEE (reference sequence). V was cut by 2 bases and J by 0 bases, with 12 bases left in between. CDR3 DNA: TGTGCCAGCAGCTTACAGGGCCGTAGCTCCTACAATGAGCAGTTCTTC. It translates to CASSLQGRSSYNEQFF.

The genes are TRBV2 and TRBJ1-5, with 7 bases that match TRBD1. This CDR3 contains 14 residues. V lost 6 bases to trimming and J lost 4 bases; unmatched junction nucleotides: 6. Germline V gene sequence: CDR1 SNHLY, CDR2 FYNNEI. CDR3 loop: CASSQTGRNQPQHF. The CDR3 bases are TGTGCCAGCAGCCAGACAGGGAGAAATCAGCCCCAGCATTTT.

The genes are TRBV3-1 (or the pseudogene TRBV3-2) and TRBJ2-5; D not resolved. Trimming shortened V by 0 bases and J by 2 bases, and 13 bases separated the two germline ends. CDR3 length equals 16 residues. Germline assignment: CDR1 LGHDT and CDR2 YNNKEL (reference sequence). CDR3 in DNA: TGTGCCAGCAGCCAAGACCCCGGGCGTAGGCAAGAGACCCAGTACTTC. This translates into CASSQDPGRRQETQYF.

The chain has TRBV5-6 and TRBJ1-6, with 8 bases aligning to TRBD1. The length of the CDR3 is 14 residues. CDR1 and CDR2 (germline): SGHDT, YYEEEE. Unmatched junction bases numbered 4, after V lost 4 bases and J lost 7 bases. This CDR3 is CASSNRQGNSPLHF. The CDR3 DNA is TGTGCCAGCAGCAACCGACAGGGGAATTCACCCCTCCACTTT.

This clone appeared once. Written as DNA, the CDR3 is TGTGCCAGCACTACGGGACAGGGGGCTTTTCAGCCCCAGCATTTT. Residues: CASTTGQGAFQPQHF. The chain has TRBV2 and TRBJ1-5; TRBD1 aligns across 12 bases. V was clipped by 7 bases and J by 6 bases; unmatched bases: 7. Germline V gene sequence: CDR1 SNHLY, CDR2 FYNNEI. The CDR3 spans 15 residues.

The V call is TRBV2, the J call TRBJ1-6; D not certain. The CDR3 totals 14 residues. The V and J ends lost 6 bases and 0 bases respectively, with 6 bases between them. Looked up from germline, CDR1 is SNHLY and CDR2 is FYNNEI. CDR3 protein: CASSRSSYNSPLHF. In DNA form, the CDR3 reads TGTGCCAGCAGCAGGAGCTCCTATAATTCACCCCTCCACTTT.

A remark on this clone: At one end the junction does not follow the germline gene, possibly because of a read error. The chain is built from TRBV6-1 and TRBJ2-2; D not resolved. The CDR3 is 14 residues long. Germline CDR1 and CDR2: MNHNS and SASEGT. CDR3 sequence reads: CASREVGFYGELFF. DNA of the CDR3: TGTGCCAGCAGGGAAGTCGGGTTTTACGGGGAGCTGTTTTTT.

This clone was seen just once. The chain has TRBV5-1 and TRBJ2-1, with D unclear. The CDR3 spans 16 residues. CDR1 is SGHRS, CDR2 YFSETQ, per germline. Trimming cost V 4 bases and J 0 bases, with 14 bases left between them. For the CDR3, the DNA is TGCGCCAGCAGCCGGTCCACAGTCTCCTCCTACAATGAGCAGTTCTTC. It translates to CASSRSTVSSYNEQFF.

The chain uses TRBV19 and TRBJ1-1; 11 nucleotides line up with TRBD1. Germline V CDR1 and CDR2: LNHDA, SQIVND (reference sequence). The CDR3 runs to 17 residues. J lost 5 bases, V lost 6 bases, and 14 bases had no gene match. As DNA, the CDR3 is TGTGCCAGTAGCCACTTCCGGGACAGGGGGTTTAGGACTGAAGCTTTCTTT. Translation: CASSHFRDRGFRTEAFF.

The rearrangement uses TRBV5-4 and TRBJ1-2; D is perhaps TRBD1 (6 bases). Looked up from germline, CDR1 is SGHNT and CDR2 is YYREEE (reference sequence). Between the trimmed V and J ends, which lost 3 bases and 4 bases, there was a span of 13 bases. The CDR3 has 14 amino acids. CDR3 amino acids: CASSSPDRLYGYTF. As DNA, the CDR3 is TGTGCCAGCAGCTCCCCTGACAGGCTCTATGGCTACACCTTC.

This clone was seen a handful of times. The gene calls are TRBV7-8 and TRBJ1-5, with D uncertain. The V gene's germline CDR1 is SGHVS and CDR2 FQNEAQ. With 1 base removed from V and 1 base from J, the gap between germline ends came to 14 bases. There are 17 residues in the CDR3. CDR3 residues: CASSLDRGGLSNQPQHF. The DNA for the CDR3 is TGTGCCAGCAGCTTAGATCGGGGTGGTCTGAGCAATCAGCCCCAGCATTTT.